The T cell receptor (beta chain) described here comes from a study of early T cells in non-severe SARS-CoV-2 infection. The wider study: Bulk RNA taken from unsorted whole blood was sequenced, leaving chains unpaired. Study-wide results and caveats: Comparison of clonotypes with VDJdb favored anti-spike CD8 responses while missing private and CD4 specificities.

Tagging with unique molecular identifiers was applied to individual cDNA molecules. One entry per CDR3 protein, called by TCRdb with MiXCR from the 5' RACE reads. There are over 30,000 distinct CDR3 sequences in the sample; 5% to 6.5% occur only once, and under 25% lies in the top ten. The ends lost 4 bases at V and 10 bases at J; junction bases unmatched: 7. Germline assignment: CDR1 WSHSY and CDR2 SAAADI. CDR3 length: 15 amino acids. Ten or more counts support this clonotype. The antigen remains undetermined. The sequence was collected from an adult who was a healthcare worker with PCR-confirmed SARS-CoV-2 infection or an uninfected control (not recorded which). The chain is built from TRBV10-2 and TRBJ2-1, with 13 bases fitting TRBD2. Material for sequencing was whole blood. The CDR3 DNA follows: TGCGCCAGCAGTGGTACACTAGCGGGAGGGTACGAGCAGTTCTTC. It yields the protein CASSGTLAGGYEQFF.